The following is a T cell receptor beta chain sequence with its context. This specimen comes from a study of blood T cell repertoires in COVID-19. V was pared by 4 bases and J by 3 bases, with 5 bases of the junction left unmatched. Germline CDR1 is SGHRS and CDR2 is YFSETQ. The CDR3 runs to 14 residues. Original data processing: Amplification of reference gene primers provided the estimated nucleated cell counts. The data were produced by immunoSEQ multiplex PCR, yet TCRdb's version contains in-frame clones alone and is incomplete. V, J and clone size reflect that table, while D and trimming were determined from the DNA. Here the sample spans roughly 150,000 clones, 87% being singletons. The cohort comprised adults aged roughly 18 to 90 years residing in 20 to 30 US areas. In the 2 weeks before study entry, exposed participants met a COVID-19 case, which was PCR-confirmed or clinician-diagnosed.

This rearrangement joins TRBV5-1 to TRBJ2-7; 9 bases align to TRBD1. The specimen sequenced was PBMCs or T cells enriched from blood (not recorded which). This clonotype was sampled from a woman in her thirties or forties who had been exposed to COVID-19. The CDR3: CASSPGQGIYEQYF. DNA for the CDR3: TGCGCCAGCAGCCCCGGACAGGGGATCTACGAGCAGTACTTC.